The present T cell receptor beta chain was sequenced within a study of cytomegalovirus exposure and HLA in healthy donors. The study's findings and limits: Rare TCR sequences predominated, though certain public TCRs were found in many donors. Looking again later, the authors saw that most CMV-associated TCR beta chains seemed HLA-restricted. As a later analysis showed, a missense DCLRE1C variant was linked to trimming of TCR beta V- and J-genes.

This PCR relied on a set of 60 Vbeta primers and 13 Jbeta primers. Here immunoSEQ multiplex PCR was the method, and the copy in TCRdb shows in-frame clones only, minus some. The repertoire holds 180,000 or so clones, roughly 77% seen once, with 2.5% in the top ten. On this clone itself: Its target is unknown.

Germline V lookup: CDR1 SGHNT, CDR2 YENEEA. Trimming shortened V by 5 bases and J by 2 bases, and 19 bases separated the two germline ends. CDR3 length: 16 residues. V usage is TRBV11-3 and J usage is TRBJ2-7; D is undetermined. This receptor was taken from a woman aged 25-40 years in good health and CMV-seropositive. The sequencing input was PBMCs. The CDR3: CASSLKLVDLAYEQYF. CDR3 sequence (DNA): TGTGCCAGCAGCCTCAAATTAGTAGACTTGGCCTACGAGCAGTACTTC.